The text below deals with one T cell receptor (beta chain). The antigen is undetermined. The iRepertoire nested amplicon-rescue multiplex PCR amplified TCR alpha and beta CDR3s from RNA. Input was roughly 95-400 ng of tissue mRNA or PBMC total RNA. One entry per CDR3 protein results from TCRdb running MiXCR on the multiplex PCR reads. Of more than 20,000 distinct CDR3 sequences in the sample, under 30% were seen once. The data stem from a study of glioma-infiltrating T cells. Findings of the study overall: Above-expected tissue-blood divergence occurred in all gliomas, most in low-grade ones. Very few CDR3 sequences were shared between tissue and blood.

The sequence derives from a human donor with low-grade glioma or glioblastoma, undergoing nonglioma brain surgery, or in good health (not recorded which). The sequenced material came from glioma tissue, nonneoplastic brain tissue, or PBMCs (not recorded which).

The CDR3 DNA sequence: TGTGCCAGCAGTTTCCCGGCGGGGAACACTGAAGCTTTCTTT. Translated, it gives CASSFPAGNTEAFF. The V and J genes are TRBV12-3 or TRBV12-4 and TRBJ1-1; D is ambiguous. V lost 3 bases, J lost 1 base, and 9 bases lay in between. The CDR3 runs to 14 residues.